This T cell receptor beta chain is drawn from a study of chemoradiotherapy in HPV16-positive cancers (dated by TCRdb to the early 2020s). In the study overall: Functional T-cell assays on cells from two HPV16-positive patients defined candidate HPV-specific T-cell clones and common TCR motifs. The study set out to ask whether T-cell immunity against the HPV oncoproteins E6 and E7 changes over the course of chemoradiotherapy and whether that immunity affects survival. TCR repertoires from more than 70 patients with HPV-related cancers were then used to track the candidate HPV-specific TCRs and motifs. General study outcomes and caveats: The survival association was reported for HPV16-positive patients, and the functional definition of HPV-specific T cells was derived from only a couple of HPV16-positive patients. Expansion of candidate HPV-specific clones and E7-related TCR motifs was observed in the tumor microenvironment during treatment, whereas no such expansion was observed for non-HPV-specific T cells. In HPV16-positive patients, expansion of HPV-responsive T cells during chemoradiotherapy was found to be associated with improved recurrence-free survival.

Repertoires were sampled repeatedly over the course of chemoradiotherapy so that clonal expansion in the tumor microenvironment could be followed. Libraries were built with the immunoSEQ multiplex PCR assay. Held by TCRdb, this immuneACCESS table contains in-frame sequences only and omits some clones. Under half of the omission traces to an unresolved V gene where checked; the cause of the rest is unknown. This sample holds 3,200 or so clones; 75% to 90% were observed only once. The ten largest clones capture over 8% of the sample. On this clone itself: Its antigen has not been determined. No clone much larger than this one lies a single base away; base qualities are absent.

This sample comprised tumor tissue, obtained from a patient who underwent chemoradiotherapy. This TCR came from a human donor with HPV-associated anogenital cancer.

The nucleotide sequence is given as TGCGCCAGCAGCCCAGAGCCGGGACCCCCTCTCGCTGGGGCCAACGTCCTGACTTTC. Its translation is CASSPEPGPPLAGANVLTF. In this chain, TRBV4-1 is recombined with TRBJ2-6; the D gene could be TRBD1 or TRBD2, each one agreeing over 5 bases. The trim is 4 bases for V and 2 bases for J, with a gap of 21 bases between the germline ends. From its cysteine to its phenylalanine, the CDR3 spans 19 amino acids. CDR3 DNA is the only sequence kept; it has 57 bases, read in frame from the first base. CDR1 and CDR2, per the germline V gene, are MGHRA and YSYEKL.